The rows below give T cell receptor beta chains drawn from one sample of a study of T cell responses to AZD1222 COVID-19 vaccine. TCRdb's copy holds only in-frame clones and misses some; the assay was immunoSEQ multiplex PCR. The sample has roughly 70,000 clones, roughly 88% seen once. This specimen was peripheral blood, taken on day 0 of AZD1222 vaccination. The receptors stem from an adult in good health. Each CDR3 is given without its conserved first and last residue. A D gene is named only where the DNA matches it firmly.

CDR3 protein: ASSPSSGDNSPLH; D gene: -; V gene: TRBV18; J gene: TRBJ1-6
CDR3 protein: ATSSGPGGRQATEAF; D gene: -; V gene: TRBV15; J gene: TRBJ1-1
CDR3 protein: ASSLLLARNNEQF; D gene: TRBD2; V gene: TRBV7-9; J gene: TRBJ2-1
CDR3 protein: ASSQSGTGWDEQF; D gene: TRBD1; V gene: TRBV3-1/TRBV3-2; J gene: TRBJ2-1
CDR3 protein: ASSLGTSGSYEQY; D gene: TRBD2; V gene: TRBV5-1; J gene: TRBJ2-7
CDR3 protein: ASSGQTDGYGYT; D gene: -; V gene: TRBV18; J gene: TRBJ1-2
CDR3 protein: ASVTGSSPLH; D gene: -; V gene: TRBV28; J gene: TRBJ1-6
CDR3 protein: ASSFTGTGSYEQY; D gene: -; V gene: TRBV7-9; J gene: TRBJ2-7
CDR3 protein: ASSRGMSGDTDTQY; D gene: TRBD2; V gene: TRBV4-1; J gene: TRBJ2-3
CDR3 protein: ASSSTSGGAKETQY; D gene: TRBD2; V gene: TRBV3-1/TRBV3-2; J gene: TRBJ2-5
CDR3 protein: ASSVEQGAALYGYT; D gene: TRBD1; V gene: TRBV9; J gene: TRBJ1-2
CDR3 protein: ASSVGGDNSGNTIY; D gene: -; V gene: TRBV9; J gene: TRBJ1-3
CDR3 protein: ASSPGSTGELF; D gene: -; V gene: TRBV19; J gene: TRBJ2-2
CDR3 protein: ASSGDWTTEAF; D gene: -; V gene: TRBV28; J gene: TRBJ1-1
CDR3 protein: AWSGGRLDTQY; D gene: -; V gene: TRBV30; J gene: TRBJ2-3